This TCR beta chain was recovered during a study of CD8 T cells in ankylosing spondylitis. The length of the CDR3 is 14 residues. Germline V gene lookup returns CDR1 DFQATT and CDR2 SNEGSKA (reference sequence). Overall study findings and caveats: Reportedly, significant enrichment of disease-linked clones occurred in matched ankylosing spondylitis synovial fluid. For ankylosing spondylitis blood, a TCR beta motif of eight or nine highly homologous variants appeared characteristic.

This clonotype turned up a few times. The antigen is unknown. One end of the junction does not line up with germline, which may come from a read error. In making TCR beta libraries, quantitative 5'-RACE with molecular barcodes was used. From the 5' RACE reads, TCRdb called clonotypes with MiXCR, one entry per CDR3 protein. The sample lists some 700,000 distinct CDR3 sequences, 19% occurring once. This chain joins TRBV20-1 and TRBJ2-7; the match to TRBD2 covers 9 bases. The source of this sequence is a male donor with ankylosing spondylitis. Sequencing was carried out using blood, either unsorted or a sorted T cell fraction (not recorded which). The chain's CDR3 is CSARTSVGSSEQYF. CDR3 sequence (DNA): TGCAGTGCTCGGACTAGCGTGGGGTCCTCCGAGCAGTACTTC.